The 29 T cell receptor beta chains reported below all come from one sample, sequenced in a study of blood T cell repertoires in COVID-19. The assay was immunoSEQ multiplex PCR, and TCRdb's table has in-frame clones only and misses some. The repertoire holds 100,000 or so clones, with approximately 83% as singletons. Sequenced: PBMCs or T cells enriched from blood (not recorded which). These receptor sequences come from a woman between 45 and 60 years old who had recovered from COVID-19.

J is TRBJ1-2 and V is TRBV28, with 8 bases matching TRBD1. This CDR3 is 14 amino acids long. Germline assignment: CDR1 MDHEN and CDR2 SYDVKM. J lost 2 bases, V lost 8 bases, and 7 bases had no gene match. This CDR3 reads CASQNGDRNYGYTF. The CDR3, as DNA: TGTGCCAGCCAAAACGGGGACAGGAACTATGGCTACACCTTC.

The chain links TRBV6-5 to TRBJ1-2, with D uncertain. This CDR3 contains 12 residues. V was trimmed by 8 bases and J by 2 bases, leaving 9 bases between them. CDR1 and CDR2 from the germline V gene are MNHEY and SVGAGI. CDR3 amino acids: CASGGDNYGYTF. Here the CDR3 DNA reads TGTGCCAGCGGAGGAGACAACTATGGCTACACCTTC.

The chain joins TRBV18 to TRBJ1-4; 8 nucleotides line up with TRBD1. This CDR3 has 15 amino acids. V dropped 3 bases and J dropped 5; count of bases not matched to a gene: 5. CDR1 is KGHSH and CDR2 is LQKENI in the germline V gene. CDR3 loop: CASSPGQVGNEKLFF. The CDR3, as DNA: TGTGCCAGCTCACCGGGACAGGTGGGGAATGAAAAACTGTTTTTT.

Comments on this clone: The sample has other DNA sequences that encode this CDR3 too. The V call is TRBV9, the J call TRBJ1-2, with 8 bases fitting TRBD1. This CDR3 contains 14 residues. V trimming: 2 bases; J trimming: 5 bases; junction bases outside the gene matches: 5. CDR1 is SGDLS, CDR2 YYNGEE, per germline. CDR3 coding DNA: TGTGCCAGCAGCGTTGGACAGGGTTTATATGGCTACACCTTC. Protein: CASSVGQGLYGYTF.

This chain connects TRBV6-5 to TRBJ1-5; D not resolved. The CDR3 extends over 13 amino acids. V gave up 8 bases and J gave up 3 bases, with 11 bases separating them. Germline CDR1 is MNHEY and CDR2 is SVGAGI. CDR3 protein: CASQERLNQPQHF. CDR3 nucleotides: TGTGCCAGCCAGGAGCGGCTCAATCAGCCCCAGCATTTT.

The chain employs TRBV19 and TRBJ1-3; perhaps TRBD1 as D (6 bases). Germline V CDR1 and CDR2: LNHDA, SQIVND (reference sequence). The CDR3 runs 17 residues. The ends were cut back, 7 bases at V and 0 bases at J, with 19 bases in the middle. The CDR3 sequence: CASTQGGGTYSGNTIYF. CDR3 coding DNA: TGTGCCAGTACCCAAGGGGGGGGCACCTACTCTGGAAACACCATATATTTT.

This clone was found once. This chain joins TRBV7-9 and TRBJ2-1; 7 positions match TRBD2. Per the germline V gene, CDR1 is SEHNR and CDR2 is FQNEAQ (reference sequence). The junction had 11 bases not matched to a gene; V was cut back by 5 bases and J by 4 bases. The CDR3 is made up of 16 amino acids. Here the CDR3 DNA reads TGTGCCAGCAGCCCCCCTTTGTGGGGGGGGTACAATGAGCAGTTCTTC. Translating it yields CASSPPLWGGYNEQFF.

This clone was observed once. The chain combines TRBV27 with TRBJ2-3; D not resolved. The V end lost 9 bases, the J end lost 4 bases, and 11 bases lay between the germline ends. This CDR3 contains 12 residues. The germline CDR1 and CDR2 sequences are MNHEY and SMNVEV (reference sequence). The CDR3 is CASHARADTQYF. CDR3 nucleotide sequence: TGTGCCAGTCACGCTCGAGCAGATACGCAGTATTTT.

The chain links TRBV5-1 to TRBJ2-5, with 9 bases that match TRBD1. Germline CDR1 and CDR2: SGHRS and YFSETQ. J gave up 1 base and V 4 bases, and 5 bases lay outside the gene matches. This CDR3 has 15 residues. CDR3 protein: CASSLNRGLQETQYF. The CDR3 nucleotides are TGCGCCAGCAGCCTAAACAGGGGGCTCCAAGAGACCCAGTACTTC.

The chain has TRBV6-5 and TRBJ1-4; no definite D call. V lost 6 bases, J lost 6 bases, and 17 bases lay in between. CDR1 and CDR2 (germline): MNHEY, SVGAGI. The CDR3 is 15 amino acids. This chain's CDR3 is CASSNRWASDEKLFF. The DNA of the CDR3 is TGTGCCAGCAGCAACCGATGGGCGTCAGATGAAAAACTGTTTTTT.

The V call is TRBV19, the J call TRBJ1-5, with TRBD1 matching 11 bases. CDR1 is LNHDA, CDR2 SQIVND, per germline (reference sequence). Unmatched junction bases numbered 7, after V lost 4 bases and J lost 2 bases. CDR3 length: 17 amino acids. CDR3 nucleotide sequence: TGTGCCAGTAGTACTTGGACAGGGGGCAGGGGCAATCAGCCCCAGCATTTT. It specifies CASSTWTGGRGNQPQHF. Filled out from reference TRBV19 and TRBJ1-5, the complete variable domain reads DGGITQSPKYLFRKEGQNVTLSCEQNLNHDAMYWYRQDPGQGLRLIYYSQIVNDFQKGDIAEGYSVSREKKESFPLTVTSAQKNPTAFYLCASSTWTGGRGNQPQHFGDGTRLSIL.

This sequence joins TRBV10-3 and TRBJ1-2; no firm D call. The CDR3 runs 13 residues. With 6 bases removed from V and 6 bases from J, the gap between germline ends came to 14 bases. Looked up from germline, CDR1 is ENHRY and CDR2 is SYGVKD. For the CDR3, the DNA is TGTGCCATCAGATCGGGGTTAGAGGATGGCTACACCTTC. Amino acid sequence: CAIRSGLEDGYTF.

J is TRBJ2-5 and V is TRBV28, with 7 bases identical to TRBD1. This CDR3 region has 18 residues. Looked up from germline, CDR1 is MDHEN and CDR2 is SYDVKM. Germline trimming cut 3 bases from V and 1 base from J; bases unmatched to any gene: 14. The CDR3 bases are TGTGCCAGCAGTTTCCTCTACCCCCCCCGACAGGGCCAAGAGACCCAGTACTTC. Its translation: CASSFLYPPRQGQETQYF.

This chain connects TRBV5-1 to TRBJ2-2; D possibly corresponds to TRBD1 (6 bases). The CDR3 has 14 residues. Germline V gives CDR1 SGHRS, CDR2 YFSETQ. Trimming took off 5 bases at V and 1 base at J, with 9 bases between the two ends. The CDR3 DNA is TGCGCCAGCAGGGACAGAAGGAACACCGGGGAGCTGTTTTTT. This translates into CASRDRRNTGELFF.

J is TRBJ1-1 and V is TRBV5-4; D might be TRBD1 (6 bases). The CDR3 is 15 amino acids. Trimming took off 4 bases at V and 7 bases at J, with 20 bases between the two ends. Germline loops: CDR1 SGHNT, CDR2 YYREEE (reference sequence). Here the CDR3 reads CASSPPGTISSEAFF. The DNA of the CDR3 is TGTGCCAGCAGCCCCCCTGGGACAATATCAAGTGAAGCTTTCTTT.

This clone has more than one count but fewer than ten. V usage is TRBV24-1 and J usage is TRBJ1-5; D is unclear. V was cut by 9 bases and J by 5 bases, with 10 bases left in between. Germline CDR1 KGHDR, CDR2 SFDVKD. The CDR3 contains 12 residues. Here the CDR3 reads CATGSSDQPQHF. The CDR3 DNA follows: TGTGCCACCGGTTCTTCGGATCAGCCCCAGCATTTT.

V is TRBV6-5 and J is TRBJ2-7; 7 bases line up with TRBD1. This CDR3 comprises 14 residues. CDR1 and CDR2 (germline): MNHEY, SVGAGI. Trimming took 6 bases from V and 3 from J; bases not matched to a gene: 8. The CDR3 here is CASRTPGQYYEQYF. For the CDR3, the DNA is TGTGCCAGCAGGACGCCGGGACAGTACTACGAGCAGTACTTC.

The chain couples TRBV4-1 to TRBJ1-1, with D perhaps TRBD1 (6 bases). Trimming cost V 2 bases and J 6 bases, with 16 bases left between them. Germline assignment: CDR1 MGHRA and CDR2 YSYEKL. The CDR3 is 15 residues long. The CDR3 loop is CASSQPGHVEAEAFF. The CDR3 nucleotides read TGCGCCAGCAGCCAACCGGGACATGTTGAAGCTGAAGCTTTCTTT.

The chain combines TRBV2 with TRBJ1-5, with 10 bases lining up with TRBD1. Germline V lookup: CDR1 SNHLY, CDR2 FYNNEI. V shed 6 bases, J shed 6 bases, and the junction held 5 bases outside the gene matches. This CDR3 contains 14 residues. CDR3 nucleotides: TGTGCCAGCAGCGGGACAGGGGATGGTCAGCCCCAGCATTTT. It specifies CASSGTGDGQPQHF.

The J gene is TRBJ1-4, the V gene TRBV6-4, with D perhaps matching TRBD1 (5 bases). Germline CDR1 and CDR2: MRHNA and SNTAGT. The CDR3 length is 15 residues. V lost 9 bases, J lost 2 bases, and 16 bases lay in between. The CDR3: CASIRGRVTNEKLFF. The CDR3 DNA reads as TGTGCCAGTATTCGGGGGAGGGTTACTAATGAAAAACTGTTTTTT.

V gene TRBV5-1 combines with J gene TRBJ1-2; D unclear. Germline V CDR1 and CDR2: SGHRS, YFSETQ. The CDR3 covers 14 residues. Trimming left V 0 bases short and J 5 bases short, with 11 bases between. The CDR3: CASSLAIAAYGYTF. CDR3 nucleotide sequence: TGCGCCAGCAGCTTGGCCATAGCAGCATATGGCTACACCTTC.

The V gene is TRBV25-1, the J gene TRBJ1-6; TRBD1 is a possible D gene (5 bases). V was pared by 2 bases and J by 6 bases, with 5 bases between. The CDR3 loop spans 13 amino acids. Germline V gene lookup returns CDR1 MGHDK and CDR2 SYGVNS. The CDR3 loop is CASSEQGNSPLHF. In DNA form, the CDR3 reads TGTGCCAGCAGTGAACAGGGTAATTCACCCCTCCACTTT.

This chain links TRBV5-1 with TRBJ2-1, with 8 nucleotides matching TRBD1. This CDR3 has 13 residues. CDR1 is SGHRS, CDR2 YFSETQ, per germline. Trimming removed 0 bases from V and 9 bases from J; junction bases left unmatched: 2. Written as DNA, the CDR3 is TGCGCCAGCAGCTTGGGGACAGGGATTGAGCAGTTCTTC. This gives the protein CASSLGTGIEQFF.

The rearrangement uses TRBV7-3 and TRBJ2-2; D might be TRBD1 (5 bases). The germline V and J ends were trimmed by 1 base and 1 base, with 10 bases remaining between them. The CDR3 totals 16 residues. Germline assignment: CDR1 SGHTA and CDR2 FQGTGA. The CDR3 DNA follows: TGTGCCAGCAGCTTAAGACCCAGGGAGAACACCGGGGAGCTGTTTTTT. Residues: CASSLRPRENTGELFF.

The chain is built from TRBV19 and TRBJ1-1; D perhaps matches TRBD1 (5 bases). Trimming took 7 bases from V and 5 from J, leaving 32 bases between them. Per the germline V gene, CDR1 is LNHDA and CDR2 is SQIVND (reference sequence). This CDR3 is built from 19 residues. Written as DNA, the CDR3 is TGTGCCAGTACCAGAAGACCCGCAAAGATCGGGGGACGTGTAACTGAAGCTTTCTTT. Translating gives CASTRRPAKIGGRVTEAFF.

The chain combines TRBV28 with TRBJ1-2; TRBD1 matches 8 bases. CDR1 is MDHEN and CDR2 is SYDVKM in the germline V gene. The CDR3 loop spans 13 amino acids. With V trimmed by 4 bases and J by 5 bases, 3 bases remained unmatched. Here the CDR3 DNA reads TGTGCCAGCAGTTCGGGACAGGTTTATGGCTACACCTTC. This sequence encodes CASSSGQVYGYTF.

The chain recombines TRBV18 with TRBJ1-1; D unclear. From germline, CDR1 is KGHSH and CDR2 LQKENI. The V end lost 2 bases, the J end lost 0 bases, and 10 bases lay between the germline ends. This CDR3 is built from 15 residues. The DNA of the CDR3 is TGTGCCAGCTCACCAAGCGCACCCGTGAACACTGAAGCTTTCTTT. This gives the protein CASSPSAPVNTEAFF.

J is TRBJ1-3 and V is TRBV3-1 (or the pseudogene TRBV3-2); D perhaps matches TRBD1 (6 bases). CDR1 and CDR2 from the germline V gene are LGHDT and YNNKEL (reference sequence). This CDR3 is 14 amino acids long. V dropped 11 bases and J dropped 4 bases, with 18 bases sitting between them. CDR3 sequence: CAFPAGASGNTIYF. CDR3 sequence (DNA): TGTGCCTTCCCAGCGGGGGCTTCAGGAAACACCATATATTTT.

This clone was seen just once. The rearrangement uses TRBV19 and TRBJ2-3, with D tentatively TRBD2 (7 bases). Trimming shortened V by 2 bases and J by 3 bases, and 15 bases separated the two germline ends. This CDR3 is built from 16 residues. Germline V gene sequence: CDR1 LNHDA, CDR2 SQIVND (reference sequence). The CDR3 protein is CASSIIGGGATDTQYF. In DNA form, the CDR3 reads TGTGCCAGTAGTATAATCGGCGGGGGCGCAACAGATACGCAGTATTTT.